The 17 T cell receptor beta chains reported below all come from one sample, sequenced in a study of blood T cell repertoires in COVID-19. Produced via immunoSEQ multiplex PCR; TCRdb's table is partial and in-frame only. Of 80,000 or so clones in the sample, roughly nine tenths were seen once. Sequencing was done on a sample of peripheral blood. Source of these receptors: a man aged 45 to 65 with acute or convalescent COVID-19.

The chain joins TRBV9 to TRBJ2-5; maybe TRBD2 (6 bases). CDR1 and CDR2 (germline): SGDLS, YYNGEE. V dropped 0 bases and J dropped 5 bases, with 14 bases sitting between them. CDR3 length: 15 residues. The DNA of the CDR3 is TGTGCCAGCAGCGTAGACGGGGGTAGTTGGGAGACCCAGTACTTC. It codes for CASSVDGGSWETQYF.

This sequence joins TRBV3-1 (or the pseudogene TRBV3-2) and TRBJ2-7; D may be TRBD2 (5 bases). Germline CDR1 reads LGHDT; CDR2 reads YNNKEL (reference sequence). Between the trimmed V and J ends, which lost 0 bases and 4 bases, there was a span of 13 bases. The CDR3 spans 15 residues. CDR3 loop: CASSQDGRGAYEQYF. DNA for the CDR3: TGTGCCAGCAGCCAAGATGGTCGGGGAGCGTACGAGCAGTACTTC.

The chain links TRBV9 to TRBJ2-5; 7 bases agree with TRBD2. The CDR3 has 16 residues. The V gene end was trimmed by 3 bases and the J gene end by 5 bases; junction bases not matched to a gene: 13. Germline V gene sequence: CDR1 SGDLS, CDR2 YYNGEE. The CDR3 nucleotides read TGTGCCAGCAGCGGAGGGGCGGGGGATGTCGGGGAGACCCAGTACTTC. Translation gives CASSGGAGDVGETQYF.

The CDR3 reads CASSQGQRNEKLFF. The CDR3 DNA is TGTGCCAGTAGCCAAGGACAGCGGAATGAAAAACTGTTTTTT. V and J are TRBV19 and TRBJ1-4, with D tentatively TRBD1 (6 bases). Trimming pared 6 bases from V and 5 bases from J, leaving 13 bases between. The CDR3 sequence is 14 residues long. The germline CDR1 and CDR2 sequences are LNHDA and SQIVND (reference sequence).

The V and J genes are TRBV6-2 or TRBV6-3 and TRBJ1-1; D not certain. The CDR3 contains 11 residues. Germline assignment: CDR1 MNHEY and CDR2 SVGEGT. Trimming removed 4 bases at V and 7 bases at J, with 7 bases between. The CDR3 bases are TGTGCCAGCAGTTTCAGTGATGAAGCTTTCTTT. It codes for CASSFSDEAFF.

This clone has a handful of counts. The chain joins TRBV7-8 to TRBJ1-2; D perhaps matches TRBD1 (5 bases). Trimming stripped 1 base from V and 5 bases from J, with 11 bases between. The CDR3 consists of 14 residues. In germline, CDR1 is SGHVS, CDR2 FQNEAQ. CDR3 coding DNA: TGTGCCAGCAGCTTAGGGACCAGGGAATATGGCTACACCTTC. This codes for CASSLGTREYGYTF.

The chain employs TRBV7-9 and TRBJ1-5; the D is unclear. The CDR3 is 12 amino acids. V was pared by 1 base and J by 7 bases, with 5 bases between. Germline assignment: CDR1 SEHNR and CDR2 FQNEAQ (reference sequence). CDR3 amino acids: CASSLGSQPQHF. The CDR3 nucleotides are TGTGCCAGCAGCTTAGGGAGCCAGCCCCAGCATTTT.

The genes are TRBV6-6 and TRBJ2-7, with TRBD2 identical over 7 bases. The germline gives CDR1 MNHNY, CDR2 SVGAGI (reference sequence). The J segment lost 5 bases and the V segment lost 6 bases, leaving 4 bases of the junction unmatched. The CDR3 consists of 12 residues. In DNA, the CDR3 is TGTGCCAGCAGAGGGGAGGGGCACGAGCAGTACTTC. It specifies CASRGEGHEQYF.

The chain links TRBV5-1 to TRBJ2-2, with 7 positions matching TRBD2. Germline-derived CDR1 and CDR2 are SGHRS and YFSETQ. This CDR3 region has 14 residues. Trimming at V came to 1 base and at J to 7 bases, leaving 4 bases not matched to a gene. CDR3 residues: CASSLKGRDGELFF. The CDR3 nucleotides are TGCGCCAGCAGCTTGAAGGGGAGGGACGGGGAGCTGTTTTTT.

The chain employs TRBV6-2 or TRBV6-3 and TRBJ2-7; D remains ambiguous. V lost 3 bases and J 0 bases, leaving 12 bases between the germline ends. CDR1 MNHEY and CDR2 SVGEGT come from the germline V gene. The CDR3 totals 15 residues. The CDR3 nucleotides read TGTGCCAGCAGTTATTTGTATTCCTCCTCCTACGAGCAGTACTTC. This encodes CASSYLYSSSYEQYF.

V and J are TRBV6-5 and TRBJ1-2; D uncertain. Trimming took off 6 bases at V and 5 bases at J, with 19 bases between the two ends. The germline CDR1 and CDR2 sequences are MNHEY and SVGAGI. The CDR3 loop spans 15 amino acids. The CDR3 coding sequence is TGTGCCAGCAGACCTCTCGGACCGGGGTTGTATGGCTACACCTTC. The encoded protein is CASRPLGPGLYGYTF.

This chain joins TRBV3-1 (or the pseudogene TRBV3-2) and TRBJ2-1; 10 bases agree with TRBD2. J gave up 11 bases and V 2 bases, and 9 bases lay outside the gene matches. Per germline, CDR1 LGHDT and CDR2 YNNKEL (reference sequence). The CDR3 contains 15 residues. CDR3: CASSQSGRAGSQQFF. In DNA, the CDR3 is TGTGCCAGCAGCCAAAGCGGGAGGGCCGGAAGCCAGCAGTTCTTC.

A remark on this clone: Germline and junction disagree at one end, which may indicate a read error. V usage is TRBV14 and J usage is TRBJ2-1; perhaps TRBD2 as D (6 bases). In germline, CDR1 is SGHDN, CDR2 FVKESK. The CDR3 totals 11 residues. This CDR3 is CASSPGREMVF. Written as DNA, the CDR3 is TGTGCCAGCAGCCCCGGCCGGGAGATGGTCTTC.

The rearrangement links TRBV20-1 to TRBJ1-6, with D unresolved. CDR1 and CDR2 (germline): DFQATT, SNEGSKA (reference sequence). This CDR3 comprises 15 residues. V dropped 3 bases and J dropped 0 bases, with 9 bases sitting between them. The CDR3 region is CSASGLSSYNSPLHF. The CDR3 nucleotides read TGCAGTGCTAGTGGCCTAAGCTCCTATAATTCACCCCTCCACTTT.

The rearrangement links TRBV12-5 to TRBJ1-1; a possible D gene is TRBD1 (5 bases). The ends were cut back, 0 bases at V and 1 base at J, with 12 bases in the middle. In germline, CDR1 is LGHNT, CDR2 FRNRAP. This CDR3 comprises 16 residues. The CDR3 here is CASGLVIRDRNTEAFF. Here the CDR3 DNA reads TGTGCTAGTGGTTTGGTGATTCGTGACAGGAACACTGAAGCTTTCTTT.

V usage is TRBV11-2 and J usage is TRBJ2-7; 7 nucleotides line up with TRBD1. CDR3 length equals 14 residues. Germline CDR1 reads SGHAT; CDR2 reads FQNNGV. The J segment lost 5 bases and the V segment lost 0 bases, leaving 4 bases of the junction unmatched. For the CDR3, the DNA is TGTGCCAGCAGCTTAGATCTGACAGGGAACGAGCAGTACGTC. Translated, it gives CASSLDLTGNEQYV.

There are a few counts of this clone. The rearrangement uses TRBV5-1 and TRBJ2-7; 13 nucleotides line up with TRBD2. The V segment lost 2 bases and the J segment 4 bases; nucleotides outside the gene matches: 12. The CDR3 extends over 18 amino acids. CDR1 and CDR2 from the germline V gene are SGHRS and YFSETQ. CDR3 amino acids: CASSFLTGLAGVVYEQYF. CDR3 nucleotides: TGCGCCAGCAGCTTCCTGACTGGACTAGCGGGAGTAGTATACGAGCAGTACTTC.